A selection of T cell receptor beta chains follows, all from one sample in a study of siplizumab effects on memory and regulatory T cells. Profiling relied on immunoSEQ multiplex PCR, and the TCRdb table lists in-frame clones only, not all of them. The table lists 90,000 to 120,000 clones, roughly 92% of them singletons. The sample was Tregs sorted from blood. The receptors here all came from a human donor in good health. The CDR3 runs from the conserved cysteine through the conserved F or W. Each record gives: J gene, clone size, D gene, V gene, CDR3 DNA, CDR3 protein. A D gene is named only where the DNA matches it firmly. Expanded clones get a size class; other rows say once, few or many, or leave the size out.

>TRBJ1-2|-|-|TRBV10-3
TGTGCCATCACAGCTAACTATGGCTACACCTTC
CAITANYGYTF
>TRBJ2-7|few|-|TRBV27
TGTGCCAGCAGTTTGTTAGGAGGCGAGCAGTACTTC
CASSLLGGEQYF
>TRBJ1-2|-|-|TRBV5-1
TGCGCCAGCGCCGTCAGGGAGCCGGCCAATGGCTACACCTTC
CASAVREPANGYTF
>TRBJ2-7|-|TRBD2|TRBV27
TGTGCCAGCAGTTTATCCCCTAGCGGGAACTACGAGCAGTACTTC
CASSLSPSGNYEQYF
>TRBJ2-7|-|-|TRBV21-1
TGTGCCAGCAGCGTCCCTGAAGGGACAGAGTACTACGAGCAGTACTTC
CASSVPEGTEYYEQYF
>TRBJ1-2|-|-|TRBV2
TGTGCCATTCTACCCAGATTGCCGGCCGGGTATGGCTACACCTTC
CAILPRLPAGYGYTF
>TRBJ2-5|-|-|TRBV7-8
TGTGCCAGCAGCCTGTGGGGCACCCAAGAGACCCAGTACTTC
CASSLWGTQETQYF
>TRBJ1-5|-|-|TRBV28
TGTGCCACTCACAGGGTTCCTCAGCCCCAGCATTTT
CATHRVPQPQHF
>TRBJ1-4|-|-|TRBV19
TGTGCCAGTAGTATAGGGGGAGGCACAGGGCAACTGTTTTTT
CASSIGGGTGQLFF
>TRBJ1-5|-|TRBD1|TRBV7-9
TGTGCCAGCAGCTTAACAGGGGGCGGGCAGCCCCAGCATTTT
CASSLTGGGQPQHF
>TRBJ1-2|-|TRBD1|TRBV18
TGTGCCAGCTCACCTCCGGGACAGGGCTTTGGCTATGGCTACACCTTC
CASSPPGQGFGYGYTF
>TRBJ1-3|-|-|TRBV29-1
TGCAGCGTTGTACAGACCTCTGGAAACACCATATATTTT
CSVVQTSGNTIYF
>TRBJ2-3|-|-|TRBV30
TGTGCCTGGAGTGTACTCATGACAGGAGGAGATACGCAGTATTTT
CAWSVLMTGGDTQYF
>TRBJ1-1|-|-|TRBV6-5
TGTGCCAGCAGTTACTCGGGCAGGGGAATGAACACTGAAGCTTTCTTT
CASSYSGRGMNTEAFF
>TRBJ2-7|-|-|TRBV29-1
TGCAGCGGACGATTACAGGGACGCGAGCAGTACTTC
CSGRLQGREQYF
>TRBJ1-1|-|-|TRBV19
TGTGCCAGTAGGTTCGGCACTGAAGCTTTCTTT
CASRFGTEAFF
>TRBJ1-6|once|-|TRBV6-1
TGTGCCAGCAGTGAAGCAGGGGGGGTGTGGCCCCTCCACTTT
CASSEAGGVWPLHF
>TRBJ1-5|-|-|TRBV30
TGTGCCTGGAGTGGAGGTCCCAATCAGCCCCAGCATTTT
CAWSGGPNQPQHF
>TRBJ1-1|-|TRBD1|TRBV18
TGTGCCAGCTCACCCCCTACAGGGGCGTACACTGAAGCTTTCTTT
CASSPPTGAYTEAFF
>TRBJ2-7|-|-|TRBV5-1
TGCGCCAGCAGCTCTCCGGGACAAACGAGCTCCTACGAGCAGTACTTC
CASSSPGQTSSYEQYF
>TRBJ1-4|-|TRBD1|TRBV5-1
TGCGCCAGCAGCCGACCCTCCGGGACAGGGTATGAAAAACTGTTTTTT
CASSRPSGTGYEKLFF
>TRBJ1-6|few|-|TRBV6-1
TGTGCCAGCAGTGCGCGATTGTCCTCCTATAATTCACCCCTCCACTTT
CASSARLSSYNSPLHF
>TRBJ1-6|-|TRBD1|TRBV5-6
TGTGCCAGCAGCTATAGGACAGGGGTTAATTCACCCCTCCACTTT
CASSYRTGVNSPLHF
>TRBJ1-1|-|-|TRBV11-3
TGTGCCTCACAGGTCAGTGAAGCTTTCTTT
CASQVSEAFF
>TRBJ1-4|-|-|TRBV19
TGTGCCAGTAGTAGGACGGGGGCCGTTAATGAAAAACTGTTTTTT
CASSRTGAVNEKLFF
>TRBJ2-1|once|-|TRBV7-9
TGTGCCAGCAGCTCCGGGACTTGGGGGGCCCTCTACAATGAGCAGTTCTTC
CASSSGTWGALYNEQFF
>TRBJ2-2|-|-|TRBV5-8
TGTGCCAGCAGCTTCGGCCTTACCGGGGAGCTGTTTTTT
CASSFGLTGELFF
>TRBJ1-1|-|-|TRBV11-1
TGTGCCAGCAGCTCTATCCGGGCCCCCGCCACTGAAGCTTTCTTT
CASSSIRAPATEAFF
>TRBJ2-7|-|-|TRBV18
TGTGCCAGCTCACTTGACAGCTACGAGCAGTACTTC
CASSLDSYEQYF
>TRBJ2-3|-|-|TRBV11-2
TGTGCCAGCAGTTTTCAGAGCACAGATACGCAGTATTTT
CASSFQSTDTQYF
>TRBJ2-3|-|-|TRBV7-9
TGTGCCAGCAGCTTAGGTGGGGGCGTCACAGATACGCAGTATTTT
CASSLGGGVTDTQYF
>TRBJ2-7|-|-|TRBV5-1
TGCGCCAGCAGCTTGGCCGTCGCAGGCTACGAGCAGTACTTC
CASSLAVAGYEQYF
>TRBJ1-6|-|-|TRBV11-2
TGTGCCAGCAAGTCGGGACTCCCCTTTCGTTCACCCCTCCACTTT
CASKSGLPFRSPLHF
>TRBJ2-4|-|-|TRBV20-1
TGCAGTGCTAGTTGGGGATACATTCAGTACTTC
CSASWGYIQYF
>TRBJ2-7|-|TRBD2|TRBV4-2
TGTGCCAGCAGCCTGGGGGCCAGCGGGGGCCTCTACGAGCAGTACTTC
CASSLGASGGLYEQYF
>TRBJ2-2|-|-|TRBV7-3
TGTGCCAGCAGCCTTACAGGGCCCGGGGAGCTGTTTTTT
CASSLTGPGELFF
>TRBJ2-2|few|-|TRBV21-1
TGTGCCAGCAGCAAAGGACAGGACACCGGGGAGCTGTTTTTT
CASSKGQDTGELFF
>TRBJ1-5|few|TRBD1|TRBV19
TGTGCCAGTAGTTACGGGACAGTTAATCAGCCCCAGCATTTT
CASSYGTVNQPQHF
>TRBJ2-3|-|-|TRBV5-1
TGCGCCAGCAGCTCCAACGGATTCGGGCGATATACGCAGTATTTT
CASSSNGFGRYTQYF
>TRBJ2-1|-|-|TRBV29-1
TGCAGCGTTGCGGGGGTGAGCAATGAGCAGTTCTTC
CSVAGVSNEQFF
>TRBJ2-7|-|-|TRBV6-6
TGTGCCAGTATTTCACAGGGTCAGGCCGAGCAGTACTTC
CASISQGQAEQYF
>TRBJ2-7|-|-|TRBV29-1
TGCAGCGGGGGGACTAGGGGGCGCAGGGGCTACGAGCAGTACTTC
CSGGTRGRRGYEQYF